This TCR beta chain is from a study of spatial heterogeneity in lung cancer. Study overall: There were, on average, more than 9.5 raw-read appearances for each unique TCR and UMI combination. Study outcomes and limitations: Tumor mutation count correlated with how many alpha and beta TCRs expanded intratumorally.

The time point here: sample taken at primary tumor resection. Just over 70 TRACERx patients with early, untreated non-small cell lung cancer donated samples. Sequencing was performed on whole RNA extracted from tumor and nontumor lung tissue, or from frozen PBMC, and the material was left unsorted. About this clonotype: As yet, its antigen is unknown.

The CDR3 is 14 residues long. The V and J ends lost 3 bases and 5 bases respectively, with 15 bases between them. Germline V gene lookup returns CDR1 SGHKS and CDR2 YYEKEE (reference sequence). TCRdb called the 5' RACE reads again in MiXCR, with one record for every CDR3 protein. Among a few thousand distinct CDR3 sequences listed, around 10% were seen once. The sequence was obtained from a female donor with early-stage non-small cell lung cancer. The sample here was lung tumor tissue, taken at surgery. The genes are TRBV5-5 and TRBJ2-7; D is possibly TRBD2 (7 bases). CDR3 in amino acids: CASSSPWGGNEQYV. DNA of the CDR3: TGTGCCAGCAGCTCACCCTGGGGGGGCAACGAGCAGTACGTC.